The source of this TCR beta chain is a study of regulatory T cells in long-lasting Graves disease. General observations from the study: With persistent disease, TRBV28, TRBJ1-2 and TRBJ2-5 were the favored segments.

This CDR3 is 18 amino acids long. The V end lost 7 bases, the J end lost 7 bases, and 28 bases lay between the germline ends. The V gene's germline CDR1 is LNHDA and CDR2 SQIVND (reference sequence). Libraries of TCR beta came from iRepertoire HTBI primers plus Arm-PCR of CDR3 regions. TCRdb reprocessed the multiplex PCR reads via MiXCR and lists one record per CDR3 protein. The top ten clones hold 7% to 9% of a sample with about 470,000 distinct CDR3 sequences, roughly 21% of them seen once. A note on this clonotype: The antigen is not known.

Time point indicated: persistent/refractory GD, antithyroid drugs over 5 years with positive TRAb. From RNA extracted from PBMCs, the TCR library was made. The chain employs TRBV19 and TRBJ2-2, with D possibly being TRBD1 or TRBD2 (7 bases each). This sequence was found in a female donor with Graves disease. The sequencing used peripheral blood mononuclear cells (PBMCs), collected when the disease was refractory, from a patient treated with antithyroid drugs. In DNA, the CDR3 is TGTGCCAGTAACTCTCAGGGGGGGCAGCGGGACCCACTCGGGGAGCTGTTTTTT. This gives the protein CASNSQGGQRDPLGELFF.